Below, 2 T cell receptor beta chains from the same sample are listed, as sequenced in a study of blood T cell repertoires in COVID-19. Some clones are missing from TCRdb's copy, which holds only in-frame ones; the method was immunoSEQ multiplex PCR. The sample consists of 250,000 to 350,000 clones, about 91% of them appearing once. Sequenced input: peripheral blood. The source of these receptors is a woman aged 60 to 75 with acute or convalescent COVID-19.

The V call is TRBV28, the J call TRBJ1-5, with TRBD1 matching 9 bases. Germline V CDR1 and CDR2: MDHEN, SYDVKM. The V gene end was trimmed by 3 bases and the J gene end by 1 base; junction bases not matched to a gene: 4. This CDR3 contains 16 residues. This chain's CDR3 is CASSFTGGASNQPQHF. CDR3 sequence (DNA): TGTGCCAGCAGTTTCACAGGGGGCGCGAGCAATCAGCCCCAGCATTTT.

The chain uses TRBV29-1 and TRBJ2-3; TRBD1 is a possible D gene (5 bases). The CDR3 runs to 14 residues. V was clipped by 7 bases and J by 3 bases, with 17 bases between them. The germline CDR1 and CDR2 sequences are SQVTM and ANQGSEA. The CDR3 sequence is CSAEPREATDTQYF. CDR3 in DNA: TGCAGCGCCGAGCCCAGGGAAGCTACAGATACGCAGTATTTT.